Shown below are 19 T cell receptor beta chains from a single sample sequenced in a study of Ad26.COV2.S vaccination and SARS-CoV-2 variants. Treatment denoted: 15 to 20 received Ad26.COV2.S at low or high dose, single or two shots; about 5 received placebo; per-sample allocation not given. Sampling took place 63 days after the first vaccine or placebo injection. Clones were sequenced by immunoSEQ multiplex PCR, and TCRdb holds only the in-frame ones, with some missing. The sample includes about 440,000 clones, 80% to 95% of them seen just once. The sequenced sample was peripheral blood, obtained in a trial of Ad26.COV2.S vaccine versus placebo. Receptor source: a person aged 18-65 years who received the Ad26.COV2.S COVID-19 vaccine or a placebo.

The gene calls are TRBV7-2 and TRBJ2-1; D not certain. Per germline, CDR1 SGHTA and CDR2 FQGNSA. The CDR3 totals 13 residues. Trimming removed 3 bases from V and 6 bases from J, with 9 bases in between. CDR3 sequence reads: CASSFLLRNEQFF. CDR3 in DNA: TGTGCCAGCAGCTTTCTACTCCGCAATGAGCAGTTCTTC.

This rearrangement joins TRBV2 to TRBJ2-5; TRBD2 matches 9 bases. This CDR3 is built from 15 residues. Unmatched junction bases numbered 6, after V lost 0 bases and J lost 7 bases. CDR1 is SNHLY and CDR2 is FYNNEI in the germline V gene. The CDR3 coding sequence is TGTGCCAGCAGTGAAGCGGCGGGAGGGAATCCGACCCAGTACTTC. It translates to CASSEAAGGNPTQYF.

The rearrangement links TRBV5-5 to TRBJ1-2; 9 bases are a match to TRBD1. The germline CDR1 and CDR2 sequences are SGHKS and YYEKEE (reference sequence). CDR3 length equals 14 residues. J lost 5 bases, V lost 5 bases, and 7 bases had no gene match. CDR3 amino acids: CASRVTGGRYGYTF. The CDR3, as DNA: TGTGCCAGCAGGGTTACAGGGGGCAGATATGGCTACACCTTC.

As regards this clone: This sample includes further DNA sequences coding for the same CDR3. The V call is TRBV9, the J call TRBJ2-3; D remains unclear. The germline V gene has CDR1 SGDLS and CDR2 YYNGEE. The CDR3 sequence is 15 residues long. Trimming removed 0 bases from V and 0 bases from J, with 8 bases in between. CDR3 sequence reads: CASSVDGSSTDTQYF. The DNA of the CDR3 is TGTGCCAGCAGCGTAGATGGGTCGAGCACAGATACGCAGTATTTT.

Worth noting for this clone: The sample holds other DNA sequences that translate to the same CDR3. This CDR3 is CASSQVGVGQPQHF. The CDR3 DNA follows: TGTGCCAGCAGCCAAGTAGGGGTAGGTCAGCCCCAGCATTTT. The chain employs TRBV3-1 (or the pseudogene TRBV3-2) and TRBJ1-5, with TRBD1 as a possible D gene (5 bases). The V gene's germline CDR1 is LGHDT and CDR2 YNNKEL (reference sequence). Trimming cost V 1 base and J 6 bases, with 10 bases left between them. The CDR3 length is 14 residues.

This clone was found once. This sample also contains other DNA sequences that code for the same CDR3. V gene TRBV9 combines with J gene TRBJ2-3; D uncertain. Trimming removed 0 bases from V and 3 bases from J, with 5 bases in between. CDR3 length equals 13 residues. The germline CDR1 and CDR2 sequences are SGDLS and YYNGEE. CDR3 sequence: CASSVVTTDTQYF. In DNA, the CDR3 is TGTGCCAGCAGCGTAGTGACGACAGATACGCAGTATTTT.

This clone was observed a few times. CDR3 amino acids: CASSLADYGYTF. The CDR3 DNA reads TGTGCCAGTAGTCTGGCTGACTATGGCTACACCTTC. J is TRBJ1-2 and V is TRBV19; no clear D gene. Germline CDR1 is LNHDA and CDR2 is SQIVND (reference sequence). The CDR3 loop spans 12 amino acids. V lost 5 bases and J 3 bases, leaving 7 bases between the germline ends.

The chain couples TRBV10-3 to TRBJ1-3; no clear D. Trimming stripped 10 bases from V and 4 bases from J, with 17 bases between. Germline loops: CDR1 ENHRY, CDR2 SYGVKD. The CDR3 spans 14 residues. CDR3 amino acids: CASRDYSGGNTIYF. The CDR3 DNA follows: TGTGCCAGCCGGGATTACAGTGGCGGAAACACCATATATTTT.

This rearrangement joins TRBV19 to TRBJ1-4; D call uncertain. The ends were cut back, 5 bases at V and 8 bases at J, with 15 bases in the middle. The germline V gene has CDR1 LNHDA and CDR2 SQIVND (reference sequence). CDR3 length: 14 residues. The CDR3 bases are TGTGCCAGTAGTCCTCGGAGCCAGGAAGAAAAACTGTTTTTT. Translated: CASSPRSQEEKLFF.

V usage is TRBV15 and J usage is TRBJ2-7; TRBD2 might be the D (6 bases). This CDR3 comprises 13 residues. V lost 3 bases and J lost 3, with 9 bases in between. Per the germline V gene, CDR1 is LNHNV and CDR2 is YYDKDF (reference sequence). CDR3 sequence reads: CATSSGSGYEQYF. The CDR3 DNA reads TGTGCCACCAGCAGCGGGAGTGGCTACGAGCAGTACTTC. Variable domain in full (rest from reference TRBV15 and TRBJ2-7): DAMVIQNPRYQVTQFGKPVTLSCSQTLNHNVMYWYQQKSSQAPKLLFHYYDKDFNNEADTPDNFQSRRPNTSFCFLDIRSPGLGDTAMYLCATSSGSGYEQYFGPGTRLTVT.

The CDR3 sequence: CASSLIGGGMYEQYF. The CDR3 DNA reads TGTGCCAGCAGCTTGATAGGGGGCGGAATGTACGAGCAGTACTTC. The chain is built from TRBV7-2 and TRBJ2-7; 7 bases are shared with TRBD1. This CDR3 comprises 15 residues. Germline V gives CDR1 SGHTA, CDR2 FQGNSA. Unmatched junction bases numbered 9, after V lost 3 bases and J lost 4 bases. Full variable domain (remainder filled in from reference TRBV7-2 and TRBJ2-7): GAGVSQSPSNKVTEKGKDVELRCDPISGHTALYWYRQSLGQGLEFLIYFQGNSAPDKSGLPSDRFSAERTGGSVSTLTIQRTQQEDSAVYLCASSLIGGGMYEQYFGPGTRLTVT.

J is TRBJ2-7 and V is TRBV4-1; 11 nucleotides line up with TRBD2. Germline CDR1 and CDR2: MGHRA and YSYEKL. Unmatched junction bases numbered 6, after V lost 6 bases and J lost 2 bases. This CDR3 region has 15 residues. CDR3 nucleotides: TGCGCCAGCAGTCTGGGACTAGCGGAGACCTACGAGCAGTACTTC. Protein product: CASSLGLAETYEQYF.

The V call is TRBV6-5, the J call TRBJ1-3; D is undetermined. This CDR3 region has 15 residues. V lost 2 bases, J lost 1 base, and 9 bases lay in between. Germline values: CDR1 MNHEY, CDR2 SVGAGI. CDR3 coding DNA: TGTGCCAGCAGTTACATACCGGTGTCTGGAAACACCATATATTTT. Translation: CASSYIPVSGNTIYF.

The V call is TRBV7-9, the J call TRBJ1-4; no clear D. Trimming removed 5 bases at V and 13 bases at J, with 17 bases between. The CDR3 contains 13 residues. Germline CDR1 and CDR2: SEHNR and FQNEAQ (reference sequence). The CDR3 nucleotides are TGTGCCAGCAGCCAGCCTTTCCCACCATCACTGTTTTTT. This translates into CASSQPFPPSLFF. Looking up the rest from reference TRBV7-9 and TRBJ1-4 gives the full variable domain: DTGVSQNPRHKITKRGQNVTFRCDPISEHNRLYWYRQTLGQGPEFLTYFQNEAQLEKSRLLSDRFSAERPKGSFSTLEIQRTEQGDSAMYLCASSQPFPPSLFFGSGTQLSVL.

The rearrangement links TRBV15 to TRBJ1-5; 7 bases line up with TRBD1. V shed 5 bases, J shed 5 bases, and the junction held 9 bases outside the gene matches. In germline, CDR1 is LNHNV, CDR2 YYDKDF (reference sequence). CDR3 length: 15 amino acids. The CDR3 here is CATSPDREGYQPQHF. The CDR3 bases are TGTGCCACCAGCCCAGACAGGGAAGGGTATCAGCCCCAGCATTTT.

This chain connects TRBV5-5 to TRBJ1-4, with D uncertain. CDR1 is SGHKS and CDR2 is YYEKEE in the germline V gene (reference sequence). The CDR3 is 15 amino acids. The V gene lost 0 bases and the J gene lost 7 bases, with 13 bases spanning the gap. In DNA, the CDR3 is TGTGCCAGCAGCTTGGCCCCGCATGGCGGTGAAAAACTGTTTTTT. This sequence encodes CASSLAPHGGEKLFF.

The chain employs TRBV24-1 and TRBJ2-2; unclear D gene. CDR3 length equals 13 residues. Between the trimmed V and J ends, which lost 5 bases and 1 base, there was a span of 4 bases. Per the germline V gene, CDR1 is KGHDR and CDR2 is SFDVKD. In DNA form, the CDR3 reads TGTGCCACCAGTGGTGGGAACACCGGGGAGCTGTTTTTT. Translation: CATSGGNTGELFF.

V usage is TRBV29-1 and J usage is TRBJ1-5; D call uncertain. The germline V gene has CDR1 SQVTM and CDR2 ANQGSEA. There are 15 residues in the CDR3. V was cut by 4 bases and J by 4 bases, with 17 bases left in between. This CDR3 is CSVADGVLGNQPQHF. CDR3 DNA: TGCAGCGTTGCCGACGGGGTTCTTGGAAATCAGCCCCAGCATTTT.

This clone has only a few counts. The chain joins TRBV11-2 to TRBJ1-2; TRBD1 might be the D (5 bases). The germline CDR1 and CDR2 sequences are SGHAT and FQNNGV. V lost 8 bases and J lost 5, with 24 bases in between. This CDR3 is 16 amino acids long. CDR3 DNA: TGTGCCAGCGGCCCAAGGTTTCGGGACCCACGATATGGCTACACCTTC. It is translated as CASGPRFRDPRYGYTF.